These 17 T cell receptor beta chains were sequenced from one sample in a study of early T cells in non-severe SARS-CoV-2 infection. TCRdb recomputed calls from the 5' RACE reads with MiXCR, one row per CDR3 protein. The sample has approximately 73,000 distinct CDR3 sequences, 9.5% to 15% seen once. Sequencing used whole blood. The receptors stem from an adult who was a healthcare worker with PCR-confirmed SARS-CoV-2 infection or an uninfected control (not recorded which).

The chain joins TRBV12-5 to TRBJ2-7, with no clear D. The V end was cut by 0 bases, the J end by 6 bases, with 21 bases between. CDR1 and CDR2 from the germline V gene are LGHNT and FRNRAP. CDR3 length: 17 amino acids. This chain's CDR3 is CASGLVNAVRVVSEQYF. The CDR3 nucleotides are TGTGCTAGTGGTTTGGTAAATGCGGTTAGGGTGGTGTCCGAGCAGTACTTC.

The chain joins TRBV10-3 to TRBJ2-3; tentatively, D is TRBD2 (7 bases). V was trimmed by 3 bases and J by 5 bases, leaving 12 bases between them. The CDR3 is 14 residues long. Germline V gene data show CDR1 as ENHRY and CDR2 as SYGVKD. CDR3 sequence: CAISEGGGIDTQYF. CDR3 nucleotides: TGTGCCATCAGTGAAGGGGGAGGGATAGATACGCAGTATTTT.

The rearrangement uses TRBV24-1 and TRBJ2-2; TRBD1 aligns across 10 bases. The trim removed 4 bases at V and 4 bases at J, leaving 5 bases unmatched. The CDR3 loop spans 16 amino acids. The V gene's germline CDR1 is KGHDR and CDR2 SFDVKD. CDR3 in amino acids: CATSDQGQGVTGELFF. The DNA for the CDR3 is TGTGCCACCAGTGACCAAGGACAGGGGGTCACCGGGGAGCTGTTTTTT.

In its sample, this clonotype was seen a few times. The V call is TRBV12-3 or TRBV12-4, the J call TRBJ2-7; no firm D call. V shed 5 bases and J shed 6 bases, with 11 bases lying between them. The CDR3 runs 12 residues. The CDR3 here is CASSMAPSEQYF. The CDR3 DNA reads TGTGCCAGCAGTATGGCCCCAAGCGAGCAGTACTTC.

The V call is TRBV28, the J call TRBJ1-1; TRBD1 agrees at 10 bases. Germline V gives CDR1 MDHEN, CDR2 SYDVKM. The CDR3 has 16 amino acids. V gave up 4 bases and J gave up 6 bases; unmatched junction bases: 11. CDR3 sequence reads: CASSSPGQGRGPEAFF. In DNA, the CDR3 is TGTGCCAGCAGTTCCCCGGGACAGGGGCGCGGTCCTGAAGCTTTCTTT. Together with reference TRBV28 and TRBJ1-1, the CDR3 gives the full variable domain: DVKVTQSSRYLVKRTGEKVFLECVQDMDHENMFWYRQDPGLGLRLIYFSYDVKMKEKGDIPEGYSVSREKKERFSLILESASTNQTSMYLCASSSPGQGRGPEAFFGQGTRLTVV.

This clonotype was found many times. The chain links TRBV24-1 to TRBJ2-1; the D is unclear. Germline V gene sequence: CDR1 KGHDR, CDR2 SFDVKD. The germline V and J ends were trimmed by 0 bases and 7 bases, with 3 bases remaining between them. CDR3 length: 12 residues. CDR3 in DNA: TGTGCCACCAGTGATTTGGATAATGAGCAGTTCTTC. Translated, it gives CATSDLDNEQFF.

There are many counts of this clonotype. This sequence joins TRBV6-6 and TRBJ2-3; 7 bases are shared with TRBD2. This CDR3 is built from 15 residues. The germline V gene has CDR1 MNHNY and CDR2 SVGAGI (reference sequence). The J segment lost 6 bases and the V segment lost 2 bases, leaving 8 bases of the junction unmatched. The CDR3 nucleotides are TGTGCCAGCAGTTACATAGTGCGGGAGCGGGATACGCAGTATTTT. Translating gives CASSYIVRERDTQYF.

V gene TRBV29-1 combines with J gene TRBJ2-4, with D perhaps TRBD1 or TRBD2 (5 bases each). Germline CDR1 is SQVTM and CDR2 is ANQGSEA. V lost 4 bases, J lost 5 bases, and 9 bases lay in between. This CDR3 is built from 12 residues. Here the CDR3 DNA reads TGCAGCGTTGTGGGGGTGGAAAACATTCAGTACTTC. Amino acid sequence: CSVVGVENIQYF.

This clonotype was counted at least ten times. This sequence joins TRBV20-1 and TRBJ2-1; 7 bases align to TRBD1. Germline V lookup: CDR1 DFQATT, CDR2 SNEGSKA (reference sequence). Germline trimming cut 6 bases from V and 2 bases from J; bases unmatched to any gene: 7. The CDR3 is 14 amino acids. CDR3 bases: TGCAGTGCGGCCATGGGGACAGCCTACAATGAGCAGTTCTTC. Residues: CSAAMGTAYNEQFF.

This clonotype came up many times. The CDR3 bases are TGCAGTGCTAGAGGCCGGGACAGGGCGTACAATGAGCAGTTCTTC. Protein sequence: CSARGRDRAYNEQFF. This rearrangement joins TRBV20-1 to TRBJ2-1, with TRBD1 matching 9 bases. The CDR3 extends over 15 amino acids. The ends lost 1 base at V and 4 bases at J; junction bases unmatched: 5. Germline values: CDR1 DFQATT, CDR2 SNEGSKA (reference sequence).

The chain recombines TRBV15 with TRBJ1-4; D perhaps matches TRBD1 (5 bases). Germline V gives CDR1 LNHNV, CDR2 YYDKDF (reference sequence). Trimming left V 0 bases short and J 12 bases short, with 17 bases between. This CDR3 comprises 15 residues. In DNA, the CDR3 is TGTGCCACCAGCAGAGACCTTCAAGGGACCCTCGAACTGTTTTTT. It encodes CATSRDLQGTLELFF.

This clonotype was found a few times. This chain connects TRBV5-5 to TRBJ2-1, with D perhaps TRBD2 (6 bases). The V end was cut by 5 bases, the J end by 2 bases, with 17 bases between. Germline V gene sequence: CDR1 SGHKS, CDR2 YYEKEE (reference sequence). The length of the CDR3 is 16 residues. The chain's CDR3 is CASRMLGGPAYNEQFF. CDR3 sequence (DNA): TGTGCCAGCAGGATGCTGGGGGGACCAGCCTACAATGAGCAGTTCTTC.

The gene calls are TRBV29-1 and TRBJ2-1, with TRBD1 matching 10 bases. CDR3 length: 15 amino acids. After removal of 0 bases from V and 7 bases from J, the junction contained 6 bases not matched to a gene. Germline values: CDR1 SQVTM, CDR2 ANQGSEA. The CDR3 spells CSVEDWGQGWNEQFF. The CDR3, as DNA: TGCAGCGTTGAAGATTGGGGACAGGGGTGGAATGAGCAGTTCTTC.

The rearrangement links TRBV12-3 or TRBV12-4 to TRBJ2-5; D is undetermined. V was shortened by 6 bases and J by 3 bases, with 5 bases between the two germline ends. This CDR3 region has 11 residues. DNA of the CDR3: TGTGCCAGCAGCCATAAAGAGACCCAGTACTTC. This codes for CASSHKETQYF.

V usage is TRBV24-1 and J usage is TRBJ2-3, with TRBD1 matching over 8 bases. The CDR3 is 14 residues long. Germline CDR1 KGHDR, CDR2 SFDVKD. V lost 5 bases to trimming and J lost 9 bases; unmatched junction nucleotides: 9. Written as DNA, the CDR3 is TGTGCCACCAGTGCCCCAGGGGGCCCGGCAACGCAGTATTTT. It is translated as CATSAPGGPATQYF.

The chain couples TRBV4-3 to TRBJ2-7, with D possibly matching TRBD1 (5 bases). The germline V gene has CDR1 LGHNA and CDR2 YSLEER. This CDR3 has 15 residues. Deletions cut 0 bases from V and 2 bases from J, with 11 bases between. The CDR3 nucleotides are TGCGCCAGCAGCCAAGACGAAGGCAGGGCCTACGAGCAGTACTTC. Translating gives CASSQDEGRAYEQYF.

This clonotype was seen many times. The chain uses TRBV7-6 and TRBJ2-1, with a weak D call TRBD2 (5 bases). CDR1 SGHVS and CDR2 FNYEAQ come from the germline V gene. The V gene lost 5 bases and the J gene lost 3 bases, with 14 bases spanning the gap. The CDR3 loop spans 15 amino acids. The CDR3, as DNA: TGTGCCAGCAGCATACTCCGCCGGGACTACAATGAGCAGTTCTTC. This encodes CASSILRRDYNEQFF.